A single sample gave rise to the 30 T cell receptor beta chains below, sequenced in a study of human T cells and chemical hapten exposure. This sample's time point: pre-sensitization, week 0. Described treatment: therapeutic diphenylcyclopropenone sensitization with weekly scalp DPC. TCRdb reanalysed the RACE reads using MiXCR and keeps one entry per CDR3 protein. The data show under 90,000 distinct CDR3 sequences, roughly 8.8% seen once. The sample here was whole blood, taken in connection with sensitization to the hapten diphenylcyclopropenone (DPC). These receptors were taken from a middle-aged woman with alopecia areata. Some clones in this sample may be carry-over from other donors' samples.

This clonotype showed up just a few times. The CDR3 region has the DNA TGTGCCAGCAGCCGGAGACTAGCGGGGGCCGTCGGGGATACGCAGTATTTT. This gives the protein CASSRRLAGAVGDTQYF. The chain is built from TRBV5-4 and TRBJ2-3, with 12 bases fitting TRBD2. Germline V gene data show CDR1 as SGHNT and CDR2 as YYREEE (reference sequence). The CDR3 is 17 residues long. The V gene end was trimmed by 4 bases and the J gene end by 6 bases; junction bases not matched to a gene: 12.

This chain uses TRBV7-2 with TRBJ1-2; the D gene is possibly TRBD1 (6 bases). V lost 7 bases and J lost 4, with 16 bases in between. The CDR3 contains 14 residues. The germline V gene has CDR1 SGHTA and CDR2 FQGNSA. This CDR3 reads CASTTTQGPYGYTF. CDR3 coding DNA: TGTGCCAGCACCACTACACAGGGCCCCTATGGCTACACCTTC.

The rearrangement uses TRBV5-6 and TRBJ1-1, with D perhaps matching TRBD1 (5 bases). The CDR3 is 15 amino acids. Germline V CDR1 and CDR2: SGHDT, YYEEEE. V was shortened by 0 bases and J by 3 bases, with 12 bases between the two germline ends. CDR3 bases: TGTGCCAGCAGCTTGGATATAGGGGCGTACACTGAAGCTTTCTTT. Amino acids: CASSLDIGAYTEAFF.

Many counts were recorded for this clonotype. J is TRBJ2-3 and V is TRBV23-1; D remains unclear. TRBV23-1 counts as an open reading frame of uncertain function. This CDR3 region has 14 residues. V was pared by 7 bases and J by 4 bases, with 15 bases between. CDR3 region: CASTPHTAADTQYF. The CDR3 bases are TGCGCCAGCACACCTCATACAGCAGCAGATACGCAGTATTTT.

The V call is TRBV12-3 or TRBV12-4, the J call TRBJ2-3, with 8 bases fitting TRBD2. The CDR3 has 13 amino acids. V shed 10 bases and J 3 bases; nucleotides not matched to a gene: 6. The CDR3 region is CATRSGSTDTQYF. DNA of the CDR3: TGTGCCACCAGGAGCGGGAGTACAGATACGCAGTATTTT.

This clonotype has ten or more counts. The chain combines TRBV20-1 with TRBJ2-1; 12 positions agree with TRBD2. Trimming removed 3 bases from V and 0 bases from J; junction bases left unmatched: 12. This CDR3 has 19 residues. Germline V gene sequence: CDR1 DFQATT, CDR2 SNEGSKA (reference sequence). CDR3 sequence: CSARRWTSGDLRSYNEQFF. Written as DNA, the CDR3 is TGCAGTGCTAGGCGGTGGACTAGCGGGGACCTACGCTCCTACAATGAGCAGTTCTTC.

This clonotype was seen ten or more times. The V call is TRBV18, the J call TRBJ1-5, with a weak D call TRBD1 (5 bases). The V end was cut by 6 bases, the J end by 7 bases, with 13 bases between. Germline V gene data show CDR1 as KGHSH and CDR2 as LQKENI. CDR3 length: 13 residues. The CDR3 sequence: CASSPGTHQPQHF. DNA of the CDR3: TGTGCCAGCTCCCCCGGGACCCACCAGCCCCAGCATTTT.

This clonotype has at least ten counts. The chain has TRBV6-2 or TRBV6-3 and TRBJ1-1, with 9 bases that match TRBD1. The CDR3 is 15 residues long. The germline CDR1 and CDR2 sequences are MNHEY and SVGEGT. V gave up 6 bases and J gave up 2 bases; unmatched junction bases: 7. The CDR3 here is CASRGGDRANTEAFF. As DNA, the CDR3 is TGTGCCAGCAGGGGCGGGGACAGGGCTAACACTGAAGCTTTCTTT.

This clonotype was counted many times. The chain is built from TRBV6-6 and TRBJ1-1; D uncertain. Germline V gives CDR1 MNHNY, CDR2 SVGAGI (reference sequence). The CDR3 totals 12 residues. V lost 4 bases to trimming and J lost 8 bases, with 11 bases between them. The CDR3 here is CASSSTKLEAFF. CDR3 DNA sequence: TGTGCCAGCAGTTCTACCAAATTAGAAGCTTTCTTT.

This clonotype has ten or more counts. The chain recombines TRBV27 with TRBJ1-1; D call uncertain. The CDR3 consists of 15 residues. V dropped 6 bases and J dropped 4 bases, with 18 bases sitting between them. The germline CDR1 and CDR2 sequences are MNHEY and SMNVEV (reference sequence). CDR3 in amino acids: CASRYSMARTTEAFF. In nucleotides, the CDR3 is TGTGCCAGCAGGTACTCCATGGCCCGAACCACTGAAGCTTTCTTT.

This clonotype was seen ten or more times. In DNA form, the CDR3 reads TGTGCCAGCAGCCCTCTCGGGGGCTCCGTCTATGGCTACACCTTC. Amino acids: CASSPLGGSVYGYTF. V and J are TRBV12-3 or TRBV12-4 and TRBJ1-2; D may be TRBD1 (6 bases). The CDR3 consists of 15 residues. V lost 6 bases and J 4 bases, leaving 18 bases between the germline ends.

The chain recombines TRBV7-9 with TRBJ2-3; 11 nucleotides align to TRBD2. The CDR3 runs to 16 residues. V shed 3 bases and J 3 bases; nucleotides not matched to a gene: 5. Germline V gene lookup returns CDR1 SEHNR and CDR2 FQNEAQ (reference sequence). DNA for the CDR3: TGTGCCAGCAGCTTGATCCTAGCGGGGGGTACAGATACGCAGTATTTT. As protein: CASSLILAGGTDTQYF.

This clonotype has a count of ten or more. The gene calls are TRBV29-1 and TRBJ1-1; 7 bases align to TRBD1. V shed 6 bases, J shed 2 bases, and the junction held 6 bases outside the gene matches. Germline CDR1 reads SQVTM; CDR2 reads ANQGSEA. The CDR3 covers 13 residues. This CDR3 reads CSVAGQPNTEAFF. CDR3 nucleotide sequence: TGCAGCGTAGCGGGACAGCCAAACACTGAAGCTTTCTTT.

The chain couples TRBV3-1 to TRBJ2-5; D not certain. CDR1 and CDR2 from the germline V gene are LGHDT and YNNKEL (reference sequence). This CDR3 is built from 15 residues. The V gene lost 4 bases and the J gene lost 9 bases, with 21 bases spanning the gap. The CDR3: CASSRAGATHMAQYF. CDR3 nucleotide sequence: TGTGCCAGCAGCCGGGCTGGCGCCACCCATATGGCCCAGTACTTC.

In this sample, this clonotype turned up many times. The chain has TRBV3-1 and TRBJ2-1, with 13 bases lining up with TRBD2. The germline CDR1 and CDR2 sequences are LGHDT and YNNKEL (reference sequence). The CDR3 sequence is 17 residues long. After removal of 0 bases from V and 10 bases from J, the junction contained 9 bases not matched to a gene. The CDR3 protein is CASSQEVGLAGLVEQFF. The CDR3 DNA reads TGTGCCAGCAGCCAAGAGGTGGGACTAGCGGGGCTGGTGGAGCAGTTCTTC.

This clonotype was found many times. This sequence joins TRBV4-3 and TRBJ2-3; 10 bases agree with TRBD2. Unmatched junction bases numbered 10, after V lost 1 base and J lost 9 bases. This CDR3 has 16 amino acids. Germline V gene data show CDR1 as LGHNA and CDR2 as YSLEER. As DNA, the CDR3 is TGCGCCAGCAGCCAAGCCTTCTCCGGGACTAGCGTAACGCAGTATTTT. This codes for CASSQAFSGTSVTQYF.

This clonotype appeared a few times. The CDR3 loop is CSASGGKDYGYTF. CDR3 coding DNA: TGCAGTGCGTCCGGAGGGAAAGACTATGGCTACACCTTC. The J gene is TRBJ1-2, the V gene TRBV20-1, with D hard to call. Germline V CDR1 and CDR2: DFQATT, SNEGSKA (reference sequence). The ends were cut back, 6 bases at V and 3 bases at J, with 14 bases in the middle. The CDR3 has 13 residues.

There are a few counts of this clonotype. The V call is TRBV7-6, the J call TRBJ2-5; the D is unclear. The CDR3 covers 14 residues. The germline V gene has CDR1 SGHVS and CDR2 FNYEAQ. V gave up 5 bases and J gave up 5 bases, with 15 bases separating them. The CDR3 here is CASSLGSTRETQYF. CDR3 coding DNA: TGTGCCAGCAGCCTCGGGTCAACTCGGGAGACCCAGTACTTC.

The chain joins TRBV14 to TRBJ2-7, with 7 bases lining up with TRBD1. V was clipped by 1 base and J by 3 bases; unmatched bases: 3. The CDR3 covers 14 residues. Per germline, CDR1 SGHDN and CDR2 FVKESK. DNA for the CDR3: TGTGCCAGCAGCCAAGCAGGGGGAATCTACGAGCAGTACTTC. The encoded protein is CASSQAGGIYEQYF.

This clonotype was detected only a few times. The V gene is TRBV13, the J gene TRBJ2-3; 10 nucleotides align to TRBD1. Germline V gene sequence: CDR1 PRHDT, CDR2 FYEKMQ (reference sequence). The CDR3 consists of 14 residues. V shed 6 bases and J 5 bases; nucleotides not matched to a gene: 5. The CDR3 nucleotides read TGTGCCAGCAGTGGGGACAGGGGTAGAGATACGCAGTATTTT. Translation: CASSGDRGRDTQYF.

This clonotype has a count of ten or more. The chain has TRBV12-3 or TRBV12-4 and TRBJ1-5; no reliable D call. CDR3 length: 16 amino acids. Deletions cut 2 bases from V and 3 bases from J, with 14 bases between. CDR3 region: CASSLSPSRDNQPQHF. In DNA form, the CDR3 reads TGTGCCAGCAGTTTATCCCCCAGCCGAGACAATCAGCCCCAGCATTTT.

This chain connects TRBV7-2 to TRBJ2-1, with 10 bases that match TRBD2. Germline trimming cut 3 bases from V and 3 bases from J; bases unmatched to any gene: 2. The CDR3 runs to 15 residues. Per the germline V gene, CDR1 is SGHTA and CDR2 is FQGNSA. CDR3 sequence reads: CASSFQRGGYNEQFF. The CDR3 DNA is TGTGCCAGCAGCTTTCAGCGGGGGGGCTACAATGAGCAGTTCTTC.

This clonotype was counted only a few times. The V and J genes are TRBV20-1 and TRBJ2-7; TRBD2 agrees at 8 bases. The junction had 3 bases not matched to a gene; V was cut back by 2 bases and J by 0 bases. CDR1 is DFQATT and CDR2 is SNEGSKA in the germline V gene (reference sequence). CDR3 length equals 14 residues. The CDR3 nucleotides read TGCAGTGCTAGAAATGCGGGGGGCTCCTACGAGCAGTACTTC. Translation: CSARNAGGSYEQYF.

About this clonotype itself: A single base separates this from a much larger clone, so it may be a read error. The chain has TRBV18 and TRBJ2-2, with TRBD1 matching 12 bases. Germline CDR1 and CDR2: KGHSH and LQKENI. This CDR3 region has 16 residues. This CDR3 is CVSSSPGQGAGGELFF. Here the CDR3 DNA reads TGTGTCAGCTCATCACCGGGACAGGGGGCCGGCGGGGAGCTGTTTTTT. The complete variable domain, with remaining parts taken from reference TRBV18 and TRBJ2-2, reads NAGVMQNPRHLVRRRGQEARLRCSPMKGHSHVYWYRQLPEEGLKFMVYLQKENIIDESGMPKERFSAEFPKEGPSILRIQQVVRGDSAAYFCVSSSPGQGAGGELFFGEGSRLTVL.

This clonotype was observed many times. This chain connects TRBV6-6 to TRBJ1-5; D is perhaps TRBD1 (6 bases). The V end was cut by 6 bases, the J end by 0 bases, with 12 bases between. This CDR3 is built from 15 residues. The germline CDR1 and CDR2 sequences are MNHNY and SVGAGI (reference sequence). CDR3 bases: TGTGCCAGCAGGGACGGGGGCTTTAGCAATCAGCCCCAGCATTTT. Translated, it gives CASRDGGFSNQPQHF.

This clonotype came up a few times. The CDR3 DNA reads TGTGCCAGCAGTTTTGGGACCAATCAGCCCCAGCATTTT. As protein: CASSFGTNQPQHF. V gene TRBV12-3 or TRBV12-4 combines with J gene TRBJ1-5, with a tentative D call TRBD1 (5 bases). V lost 3 bases and J 3 bases, leaving 6 bases between the germline ends. The CDR3 is 13 residues long.

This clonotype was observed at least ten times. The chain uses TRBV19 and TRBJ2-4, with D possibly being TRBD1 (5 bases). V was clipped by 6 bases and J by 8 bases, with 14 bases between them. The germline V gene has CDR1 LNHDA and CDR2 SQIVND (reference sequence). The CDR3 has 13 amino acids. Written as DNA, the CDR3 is TGTGCCAGTAGCTACAGGACAAGGGACATTCAGTACTTC. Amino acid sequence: CASSYRTRDIQYF. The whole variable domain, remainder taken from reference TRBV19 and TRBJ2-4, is DGGITQSPKYLFRKEGQNVTLSCEQNLNHDAMYWYRQDPGQGLRLIYYSQIVNDFQKGDIAEGYSVSREKKESFPLTVTSAQKNPTAFYLCASSYRTRDIQYFGAGTRLSVL.

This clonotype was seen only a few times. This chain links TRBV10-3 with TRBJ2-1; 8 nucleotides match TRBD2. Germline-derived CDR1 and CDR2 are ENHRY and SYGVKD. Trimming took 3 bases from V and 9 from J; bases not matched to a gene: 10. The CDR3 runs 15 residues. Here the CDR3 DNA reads TGTGCCATCAGTGATTTGTCGGGGGGGCCGAGTGAGCAGTTCTTC. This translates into CAISDLSGGPSEQFF.

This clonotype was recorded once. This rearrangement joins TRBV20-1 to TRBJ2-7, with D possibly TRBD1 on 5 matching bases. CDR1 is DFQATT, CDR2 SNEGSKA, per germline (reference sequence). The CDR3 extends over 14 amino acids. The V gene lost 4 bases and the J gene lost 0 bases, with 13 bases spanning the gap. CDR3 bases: TGCAGTGCTACAGGGCAGGGTAGCTCCTACGAGCAGTACTTC. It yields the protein CSATGQGSSYEQYF.

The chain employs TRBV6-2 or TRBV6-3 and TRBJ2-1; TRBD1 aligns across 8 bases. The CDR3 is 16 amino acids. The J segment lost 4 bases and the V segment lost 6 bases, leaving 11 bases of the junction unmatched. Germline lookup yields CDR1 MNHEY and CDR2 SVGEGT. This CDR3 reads CASSRRTGPNYNEQFF. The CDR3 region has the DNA TGTGCCAGCAGCCGCCGGACAGGGCCCAATTACAATGAGCAGTTCTTC.